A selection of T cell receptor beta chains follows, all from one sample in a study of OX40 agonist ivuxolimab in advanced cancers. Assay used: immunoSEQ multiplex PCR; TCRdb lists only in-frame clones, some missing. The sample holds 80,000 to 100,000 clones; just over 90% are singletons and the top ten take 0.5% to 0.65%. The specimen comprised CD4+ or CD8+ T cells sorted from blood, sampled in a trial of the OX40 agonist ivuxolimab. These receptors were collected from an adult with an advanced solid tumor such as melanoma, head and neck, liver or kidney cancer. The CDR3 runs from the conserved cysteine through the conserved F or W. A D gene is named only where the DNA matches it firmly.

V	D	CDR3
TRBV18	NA	CASSPDTSGNTIYF
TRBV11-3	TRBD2	CASSLALLAGGYEQFF
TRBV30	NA	CAWSRETQYF
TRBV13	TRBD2	CASSSLAGGRDTQYF
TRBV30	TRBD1	CAWSAGRDRVSVF
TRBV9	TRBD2	CASSRKPLGGSLQETQYF
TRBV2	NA	CASSKERTATEQFF
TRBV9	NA	CASSEGFTTEAFF
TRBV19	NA	CASSRVGRGTGELFF
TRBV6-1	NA	CASSGSDWNNEKLFF
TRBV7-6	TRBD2	CASSSLGTSGAYEQYF
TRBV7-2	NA	CASSLPQSGGGQPQHF
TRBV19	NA	CASSPRGRGSGNTIYF
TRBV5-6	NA	CASRQRVLQETQYF
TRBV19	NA	CASSSQTPNTEAFF
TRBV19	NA	CASKVQGGYNEQFF
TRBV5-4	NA	CASSTDPSQETQYF
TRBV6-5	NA	CASSVSGQYEQYF
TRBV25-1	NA	CASSERVYNEQFF
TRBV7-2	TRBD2	CASSTRGVTSGRIQETQYF
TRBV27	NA	CASSLGTVPYEQYF
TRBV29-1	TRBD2	CSVVVSGSYEQYF
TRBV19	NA	CASKGPPGRRDTEAFF